What follows are 29 T cell receptor beta chains derived from one specimen sequenced in a study of cytomegalovirus exposure and HLA in healthy donors. PCR employed 60 Vbeta and 13 Jbeta primers. Assay used: immunoSEQ multiplex PCR; TCRdb lists only in-frame clones, some missing. The sample lists about 160,000 clones, 65% to 80% occurring once. The sequenced material came from PBMCs. These receptors were obtained from a man aged 18 to 30 in good health and CMV-seropositive.

The chain is built from TRBV6-4 and TRBJ2-3; 10 bases match TRBD1. V gave up 3 bases and J gave up 4 bases; unmatched junction bases: 7. The germline gives CDR1 MRHNA, CDR2 SNTAGT. The CDR3 extends over 16 amino acids. The CDR3 reads CASSDTGTGDSDTQYF. CDR3 nucleotide sequence: TGTGCCAGCAGTGATACTGGGACAGGGGATTCAGATACGCAGTATTTT.

The CDR3 sequence is CASSLTGGGNEKLFF. CDR3 nucleotide sequence: TGTGCCAGCAGCTTAACGGGGGGCGGGAATGAAAAACTGTTTTTT. The chain joins TRBV11-2 to TRBJ1-4, with a possible D match to TRBD1 (6 bases). The germline CDR1 and CDR2 sequences are SGHAT and FQNNGV. This CDR3 has 15 amino acids. Between the trimmed V and J ends, which lost 2 bases and 5 bases, there was a span of 12 bases.

The rearrangement links TRBV19 to TRBJ2-5; 14 positions match TRBD2. V lost 5 bases, J lost 5 bases, and 7 bases stayed unmatched. The CDR3 sequence is 16 residues long. Germline V gene sequence: CDR1 LNHDA, CDR2 SQIVND (reference sequence). In DNA form, the CDR3 reads TGTGCCAGTAGTCCACGACTAGCGGGGGGGCTTGAGACCCAGTACTTC. Amino acids: CASSPRLAGGLETQYF.

V usage is TRBV5-4 and J usage is TRBJ2-5; 14 bases line up with TRBD2. The V gene end was trimmed by 3 bases and the J gene end by 5 bases; junction bases not matched to a gene: 9. CDR1 and CDR2 from the germline V gene are SGHNT and YYREEE (reference sequence). The CDR3 spans 17 residues. CDR3 sequence reads: CASSSGLAGGQEETQYF. The CDR3 nucleotides are TGTGCCAGCAGCTCCGGACTAGCGGGGGGCCAGGAGGAGACCCAGTACTTC.

This sequence joins TRBV2 and TRBJ1-4; 8 nucleotides agree with TRBD1. The ends lost 6 bases at V and 1 base at J; junction bases unmatched: 1. Germline values: CDR1 SNHLY, CDR2 FYNNEI. The CDR3 spans 14 residues. CDR3 sequence reads: CASSGQGTNEKLFF. The CDR3 bases are TGTGCCAGCAGCGGACAGGGAACTAATGAAAAACTGTTTTTT.

V gene TRBV5-1 combines with J gene TRBJ2-1, with D possibly TRBD1 on 8 matching bases. The germline V gene encodes CDR1 SGHRS and CDR2 YFSETQ. The CDR3 length is 18 residues. Between the trimmed V and J ends, which lost 2 bases and 5 bases, there was a span of 23 bases. The CDR3 DNA is TGCGCCAGCAGCTTAATACCAGGGGGCGAAGGGACTAACAATGAGCAGTTCTTC. Its translation is CASSLIPGGEGTNNEQFF.

This clone was counted once. The V and J genes are TRBV7-2 and TRBJ2-1; 9 bases line up with TRBD2. The germline gives CDR1 SGHTA, CDR2 FQGNSA. This CDR3 contains 16 residues. V shed 1 base, J shed 7 bases, and the junction held 8 bases outside the gene matches. The CDR3 loop is CASSLGGTSTWNEQFF. Here the CDR3 DNA reads TGTGCCAGCAGCTTAGGGGGGACTAGCACGTGGAATGAGCAGTTCTTC.

This chain connects TRBV10-1 to TRBJ2-1; the match to TRBD2 covers 7 bases. Germline trimming cut 8 bases from V and 5 bases from J; bases unmatched to any gene: 12. Looked up from germline, CDR1 is WNHNN and CDR2 is SYGVQD (reference sequence). CDR3 size: 15 residues. CDR3: CASSLQGLDDNEQFF. CDR3 DNA: TGCGCCAGCTCTCTTCAAGGACTAGACGACAATGAGCAGTTCTTC.

The V call is TRBV7-9, the J call TRBJ2-7; 15 bases match TRBD2. V trimming: 0 bases; J trimming: 3 bases; junction bases outside the gene matches: 3. Germline V gene data show CDR1 as SEHNR and CDR2 as FQNEAQ (reference sequence). This CDR3 is 17 amino acids long. The CDR3 coding sequence is TGTGCCAGCAGCTTAGCGCGGACTAGCGGGAGGGACTACGAGCAGTACGTC. It yields the protein CASSLARTSGRDYEQYV.

The chain employs TRBV9 and TRBJ1-3, with D perhaps TRBD1 (6 bases). From germline, CDR1 is SGDLS and CDR2 YYNGEE. The CDR3 loop spans 17 amino acids. V lost 4 bases to trimming and J lost 5 bases, with 22 bases between them. The CDR3 is CASSSTTGTTSRNTIYF. DNA of the CDR3: TGTGCCAGCAGCTCCACGACCGGGACAACCTCGAGAAACACCATATATTTT.

This clone was seen a few times. The chain combines TRBV15 with TRBJ1-2; tentatively, D is TRBD1 (5 bases). From germline, CDR1 is LNHNV and CDR2 YYDKDF (reference sequence). The CDR3 runs 14 residues. The ends were cut back, 4 bases at V and 8 bases at J, with 17 bases in the middle. In DNA form, the CDR3 reads TGTGCCACCAGCACAGGGTTATTAAGGTCGGGCTACACCTTC. Amino acids: CATSTGLLRSGYTF.

The CDR3 protein is CASSGLGGYTF. For the CDR3, the DNA is TGTGCCAGCAGTGGACTTGGTGGCTACACCTTC. The chain recombines TRBV6-5 with TRBJ1-2, with unresolved D. Germline V gene sequence: CDR1 MNHEY, CDR2 SVGAGI. V lost 5 bases and J 7 bases, leaving 8 bases between the germline ends. This CDR3 comprises 11 residues.

This sequence joins TRBV5-4 and TRBJ1-1; 10 bases align to TRBD1. Germline V gives CDR1 SGHNT, CDR2 YYREEE (reference sequence). This CDR3 comprises 15 residues. V was clipped by 4 bases and J by 11 bases; unmatched bases: 14. In nucleotides, the CDR3 is TGTGCCAGCAGCCCCCGGGACAGGGGTCTAGCGGGTGCTTTCTTT. This translates into CASSPRDRGLAGAFF.

CDR3 sequence reads: CASSLDRGGNQPQHF. CDR3 sequence (DNA): TGTGCCAGCAGCTTAGATCGGGGGGGCAATCAGCCCCAGCATTTT. The chain combines TRBV11-2 with TRBJ1-5; TRBD1 might be the D (5 bases). The V gene lost 0 bases and the J gene lost 2 bases, with 8 bases spanning the gap. The CDR3 is 15 residues long. Looked up from germline, CDR1 is SGHAT and CDR2 is FQNNGV. Drawing the rest from reference TRBV11-2 and TRBJ1-5, the complete variable domain is EAGVAQSPRYKIIEKRQSVAFWCNPISGHATLYWYQQILGQGPKLLIQFQNNGVVDDSQLPKDRFSAERLKGVDSTLKIQPAKLEDSAVYLCASSLDRGGNQPQHFGDGTRLSIL.

This clone was found once. The chain carries TRBV2 and TRBJ2-1; D remains unclear. This CDR3 is 14 amino acids long. V dropped 8 bases and J dropped 3 bases, with 14 bases sitting between them. The germline V gene encodes CDR1 SNHLY and CDR2 FYNNEI. For the CDR3, the DNA is TGTGCCAGCGGCCAAAGAGGCGGCTACAATGAGCAGTTCTTC. It translates to CASGQRGGYNEQFF.

The rearrangement joins TRBV5-1 to TRBJ2-5, with TRBD2 matching 9 bases. Germline CDR1 and CDR2: SGHRS and YFSETQ. CDR3 length: 15 residues. V dropped 5 bases and J dropped 4; count of bases not matched to a gene: 9. The CDR3 reads CASSLAGAVGETQYF. In nucleotides, the CDR3 is TGCGCCAGCAGTTTAGCGGGAGCGGTGGGAGAGACCCAGTACTTC.

The rearrangement links TRBV5-6 to TRBJ1-1; possible D gene TRBD1, 5 bases. The V end was cut by 4 bases, the J end by 5 bases, with 18 bases between. In germline, CDR1 is SGHDT, CDR2 YYEEEE. This CDR3 comprises 15 residues. CDR3 amino acids: CASSHSTQGITEAFF. The CDR3 nucleotides read TGTGCCAGCAGCCACTCCACCCAGGGTATAACTGAAGCTTTCTTT.

V usage is TRBV5-1 and J usage is TRBJ2-2, with D possibly matching TRBD2 (6 bases). CDR1 SGHRS and CDR2 YFSETQ come from the germline V gene. Trimming removed 0 bases from V and 4 bases from J, with 10 bases in between. There are 15 residues in the CDR3. CDR3 DNA: TGCGCCAGCAGCTTGGCCGGCGGGGCCACCGGGGAGCTGTTTTTT. Its protein is CASSLAGGATGELFF.

This clone was seen at least ten times. V gene TRBV19 combines with J gene TRBJ1-1; unclear D gene. The CDR3 sequence is 13 residues long. V was clipped by 8 bases and J by 2 bases, with 12 bases between them. The germline V gene has CDR1 LNHDA and CDR2 SQIVND (reference sequence). DNA for the CDR3: TGTGCCAGTGAACTCGCGGGAAACACTGAAGCTTTCTTT. Translated: CASELAGNTEAFF.

The chain recombines TRBV30 with TRBJ1-4, with D uncertain. The germline V gene encodes CDR1 GTSNPN and CDR2 SVGIG (reference sequence). V shed 2 bases and J shed 2 bases, with 9 bases lying between them. This CDR3 is built from 14 residues. CDR3 in amino acids: CAWSRHPTNEKLFF. The CDR3 region has the DNA TGTGCCTGGAGTCGACATCCGACTAATGAAAAACTGTTTTTT.

This clone has only a few counts. The rearrangement links TRBV4-1 to TRBJ1-2; D remains ambiguous. Trimming shortened V by 4 bases and J by 6 bases, and 15 bases separated the two germline ends. This CDR3 has 14 amino acids. CDR1 is MGHRA and CDR2 is YSYEKL in the germline V gene. The CDR3 loop is CASSPRFGGDGYTF. In DNA form, the CDR3 reads TGCGCCAGCAGCCCCCGGTTCGGAGGTGATGGCTACACCTTC.

The genes are TRBV12-5 and TRBJ1-1; D perhaps matches TRBD1 (6 bases). Germline V lookup: CDR1 LGHNT, CDR2 FRNRAP. The CDR3 runs 14 residues. V was trimmed by 8 bases and J by 2 bases, leaving 15 bases between them. In DNA, the CDR3 is TGTGCTAGTAAGCTAACAGGGCCAAACACTGAAGCTTTCTTT. It is translated as CASKLTGPNTEAFF.

To note about this clone: Other DNA sequences in this sample translate to the same CDR3. The chain links TRBV27 to TRBJ2-7; 8 bases fit TRBD1. Per the germline V gene, CDR1 is MNHEY and CDR2 is SMNVEV (reference sequence). After removal of 2 bases from V and 6 bases from J, the junction contained 3 bases not matched to a gene. The CDR3 has 13 residues. The chain's CDR3 is CASSLGQGAEQYV. The DNA of the CDR3 is TGTGCCAGCAGTTTAGGGCAGGGGGCCGAGCAGTACGTC.

The rearrangement joins TRBV28 to TRBJ1-2; D is unclear. The V gene's germline CDR1 is MDHEN and CDR2 SYDVKM. The CDR3 covers 15 residues. V lost 3 bases and J lost 4, with 15 bases in between. The CDR3 DNA is TGTGCCAGCAGTTTGGGCCGAAGCCTTTTCTATGGCTACACCTTC. Protein sequence: CASSLGRSLFYGYTF.

The chain combines TRBV19 with TRBJ1-2; D remains ambiguous. Germline CDR1 is LNHDA and CDR2 is SQIVND (reference sequence). Trimming cost V 4 bases and J 3 bases, with 3 bases left between them. There are 11 residues in the CDR3. CDR3 coding DNA: TGTGCCAGTAGTACAGACTATGGCTACACCTTC. It translates to CASSTDYGYTF.

This clone was seen just once. The J gene is TRBJ1-1, the V gene TRBV6-1; 10 bases map to TRBD1. This CDR3 spans 15 amino acids. After removal of 8 bases from V and 4 bases from J, the junction contained 10 bases not matched to a gene. Germline CDR1 and CDR2: MNHNS and SASEGT. In DNA form, the CDR3 reads TGTGCCAGCCGGACAGGGGGGGAATGGGTCACTGAAGCTTTCTTT. Translating gives CASRTGGEWVTEAFF.

The chain joins TRBV30 to TRBJ1-5; possible D gene TRBD1, 5 bases. Germline V gene lookup returns CDR1 GTSNPN and CDR2 SVGIG (reference sequence). This CDR3 has 14 residues. The V end lost 3 bases, the J end lost 6 bases, and 15 bases lay between the germline ends. CDR3 residues: CAWSPRGGGQPQHF. In DNA, the CDR3 is TGTGCCTGGAGCCCGCGGGGGGGTGGTCAGCCCCAGCATTTT.

The table lists this clone with a count of one. The chain links TRBV5-8 to TRBJ1-6; 9 bases map to TRBD1. CDR1 SGHTS and CDR2 YDEGEE come from the germline V gene. V lost 2 bases to trimming and J lost 9 bases; unmatched junction nucleotides: 9. CDR3 length equals 16 residues. CDR3 residues: CASSFAGTGTSSPLHF. The DNA of the CDR3 is TGTGCCAGCAGCTTCGCCGGGACAGGGACATCTTCACCCCTCCACTTT.

The rearrangement uses TRBV11-3 and TRBJ2-5; 13 nucleotides line up with TRBD2. This CDR3 is 16 amino acids long. Looked up from germline, CDR1 is SGHNT and CDR2 is YENEEA. V lost 5 bases, J lost 4 bases, and 7 bases stayed unmatched. The CDR3, as DNA: TGTGCCAGCAGCCCCAGAGGACTAGCGGGGGCAGAGACCCAGTACTTC. As protein: CASSPRGLAGAETQYF.